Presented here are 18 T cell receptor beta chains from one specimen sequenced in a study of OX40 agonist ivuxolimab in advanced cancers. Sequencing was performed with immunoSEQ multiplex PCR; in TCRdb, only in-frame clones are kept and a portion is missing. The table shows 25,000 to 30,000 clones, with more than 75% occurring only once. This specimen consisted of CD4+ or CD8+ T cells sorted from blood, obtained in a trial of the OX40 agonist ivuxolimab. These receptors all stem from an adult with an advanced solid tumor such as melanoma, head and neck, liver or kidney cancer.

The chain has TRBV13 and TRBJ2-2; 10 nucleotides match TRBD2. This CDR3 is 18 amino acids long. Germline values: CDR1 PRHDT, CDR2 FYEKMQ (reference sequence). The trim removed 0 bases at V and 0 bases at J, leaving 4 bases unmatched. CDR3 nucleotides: TGTGCCAGCAGCTTAGGGTCTCTAGCGGGAGCGAACACCGGGGAGCTGTTTTTT. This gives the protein CASSLGSLAGANTGELFF. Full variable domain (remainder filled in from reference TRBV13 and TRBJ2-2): AAGVIQSPRHLIKEKRETATLKCYPIPRHDTVYWYQQGPGQDPQFLISFYEKMQSDKGSIPDRFSAQQFSDYHSELNMSSLELGDSALYFCASSLGSLAGANTGELFFGEGSRLTVL.

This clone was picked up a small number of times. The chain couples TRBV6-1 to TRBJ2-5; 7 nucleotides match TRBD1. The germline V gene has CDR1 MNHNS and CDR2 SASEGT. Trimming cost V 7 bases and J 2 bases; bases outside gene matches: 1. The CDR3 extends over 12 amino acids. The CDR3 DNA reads TGTGCCAGCAAACAGGGGCAAGAGACCCAGTACTTC. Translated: CASKQGQETQYF.

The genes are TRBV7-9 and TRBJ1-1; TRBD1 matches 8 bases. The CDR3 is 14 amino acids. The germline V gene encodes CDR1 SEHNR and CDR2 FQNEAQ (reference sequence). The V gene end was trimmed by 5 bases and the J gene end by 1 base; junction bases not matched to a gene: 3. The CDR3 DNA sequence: TGTGCCAGCAGCATTCAGGGGGCGAACACTGAAGCTTTCTTT. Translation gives CASSIQGANTEAFF.

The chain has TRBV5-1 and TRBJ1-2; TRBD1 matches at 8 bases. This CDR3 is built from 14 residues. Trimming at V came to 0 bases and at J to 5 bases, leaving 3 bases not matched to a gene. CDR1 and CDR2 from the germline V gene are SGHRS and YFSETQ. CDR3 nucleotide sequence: TGCGCCAGCAGCTTGGAACAGGGGGGATATGGCTACACCTTC. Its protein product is CASSLEQGGYGYTF. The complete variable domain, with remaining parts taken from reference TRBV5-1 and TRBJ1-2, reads KAGVTQTPRYLIKTRGQQVTLSCSPISGHRSVSWYQQTPGQGLQFLFEYFSETQRNKGNFPGRFSGRQFSNSRSEMNVSTLELGDSALYLCASSLEQGGYGYTFGSGTRLTVV.

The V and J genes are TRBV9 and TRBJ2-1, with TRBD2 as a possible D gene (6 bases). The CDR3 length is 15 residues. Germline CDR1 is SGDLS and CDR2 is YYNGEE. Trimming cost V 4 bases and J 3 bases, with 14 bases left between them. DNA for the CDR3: TGTGCCAGCAGCCTTCGGGACTTGATCTACAATGAGCAGTTCTTC. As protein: CASSLRDLIYNEQFF.

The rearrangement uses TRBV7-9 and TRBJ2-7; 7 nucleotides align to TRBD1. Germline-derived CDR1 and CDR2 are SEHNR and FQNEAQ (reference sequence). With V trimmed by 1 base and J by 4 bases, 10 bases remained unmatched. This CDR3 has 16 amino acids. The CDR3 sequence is CASSLGPGQPLYEQYF. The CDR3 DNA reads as TGTGCCAGCAGCTTAGGTCCGGGACAGCCTCTTTACGAGCAGTACTTC.

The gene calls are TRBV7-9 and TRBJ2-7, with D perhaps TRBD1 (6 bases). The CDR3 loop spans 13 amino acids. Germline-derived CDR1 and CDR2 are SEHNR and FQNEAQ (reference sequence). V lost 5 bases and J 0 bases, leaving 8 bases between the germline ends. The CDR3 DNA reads TGTGCCAGCAGCGGGGACAACTCCTACGAGCAGTACTTC. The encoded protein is CASSGDNSYEQYF.

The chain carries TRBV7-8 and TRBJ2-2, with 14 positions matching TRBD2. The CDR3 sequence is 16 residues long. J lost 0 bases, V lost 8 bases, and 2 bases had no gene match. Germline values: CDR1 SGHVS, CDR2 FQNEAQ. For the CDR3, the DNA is TGTGCCAGCCAGACTAGCGGGGGGGCGAACACCGGGGAGCTGTTTTTT. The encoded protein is CASQTSGGANTGELFF.

The CDR3 region has the DNA TGTGCCAGCAGTGAAGCAGGGACAGATACCGAGCAGTACTTC. This sequence encodes CASSEAGTDTEQYF. The chain combines TRBV2 with TRBJ2-7; TRBD1 matches at 7 bases. The CDR3 runs to 14 residues. Trimming cost V 0 bases and J 6 bases; bases outside gene matches: 5. Per the germline V gene, CDR1 is SNHLY and CDR2 is FYNNEI.

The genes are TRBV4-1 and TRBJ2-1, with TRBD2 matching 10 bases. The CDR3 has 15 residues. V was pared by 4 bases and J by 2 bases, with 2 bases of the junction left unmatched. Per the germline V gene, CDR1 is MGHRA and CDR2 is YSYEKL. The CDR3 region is CASSPSGSPYNEQFF. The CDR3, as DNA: TGCGCCAGCAGCCCTAGCGGGAGCCCCTACAATGAGCAGTTCTTC.

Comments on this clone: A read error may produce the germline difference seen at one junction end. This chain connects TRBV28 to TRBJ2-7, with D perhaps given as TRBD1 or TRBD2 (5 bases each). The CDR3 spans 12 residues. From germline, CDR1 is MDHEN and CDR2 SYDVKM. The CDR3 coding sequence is TGTGCCAGCAGTCCCCCAAGGAGGACACCCTCCTTC. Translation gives CASSPPRRTPSF.

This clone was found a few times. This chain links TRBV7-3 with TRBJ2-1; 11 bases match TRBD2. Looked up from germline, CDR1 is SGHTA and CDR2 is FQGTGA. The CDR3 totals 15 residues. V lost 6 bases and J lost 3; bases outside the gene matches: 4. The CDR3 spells CASSLGLAVYNEQFF. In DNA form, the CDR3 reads TGTGCCAGCAGTTTGGGACTAGCGGTCTACAATGAGCAGTTCTTC.

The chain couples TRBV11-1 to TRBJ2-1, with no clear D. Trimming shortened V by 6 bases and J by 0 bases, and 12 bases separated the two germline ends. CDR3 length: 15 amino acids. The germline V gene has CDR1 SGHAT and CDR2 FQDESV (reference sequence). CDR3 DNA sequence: TGTGCCAGCAGTTGGCTTTCGAGCTCCTACAATGAGCAGTTCTTC. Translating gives CASSWLSSSYNEQFF.

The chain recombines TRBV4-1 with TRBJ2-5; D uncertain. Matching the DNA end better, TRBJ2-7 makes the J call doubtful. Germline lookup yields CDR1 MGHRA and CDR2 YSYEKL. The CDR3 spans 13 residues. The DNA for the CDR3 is TGCGCCAGCAGCCCGAGCGACTCCTACGAGCAGTACTTC. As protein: CASSPSDSYEQYF.

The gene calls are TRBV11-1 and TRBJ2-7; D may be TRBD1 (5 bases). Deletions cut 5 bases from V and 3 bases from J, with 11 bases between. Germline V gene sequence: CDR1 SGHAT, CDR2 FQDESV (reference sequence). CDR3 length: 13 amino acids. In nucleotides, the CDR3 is TGTGCCAGCAGCAAGGGCCAGGGCTACGAGCAGTACTTC. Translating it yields CASSKGQGYEQYF.

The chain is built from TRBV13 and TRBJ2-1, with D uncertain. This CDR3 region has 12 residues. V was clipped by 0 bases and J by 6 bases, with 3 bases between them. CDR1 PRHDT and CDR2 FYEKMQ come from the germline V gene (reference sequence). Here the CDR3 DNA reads TGTGCCAGCAGCTTAGGCGGCAATGAGCAGTTCTTC. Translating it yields CASSLGGNEQFF. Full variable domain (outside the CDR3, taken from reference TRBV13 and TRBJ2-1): AAGVIQSPRHLIKEKRETATLKCYPIPRHDTVYWYQQGPGQDPQFLISFYEKMQSDKGSIPDRFSAQQFSDYHSELNMSSLELGDSALYFCASSLGGNEQFFGPGTRLTVL.

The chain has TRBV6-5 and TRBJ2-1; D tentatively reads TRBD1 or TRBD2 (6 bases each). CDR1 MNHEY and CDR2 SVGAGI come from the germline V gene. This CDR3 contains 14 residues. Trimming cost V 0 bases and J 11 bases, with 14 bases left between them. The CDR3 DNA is TGTGCCAGCAGTTACTCGATAGTCGGGGGCAAGCAGTTCTTC. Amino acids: CASSYSIVGGKQFF.

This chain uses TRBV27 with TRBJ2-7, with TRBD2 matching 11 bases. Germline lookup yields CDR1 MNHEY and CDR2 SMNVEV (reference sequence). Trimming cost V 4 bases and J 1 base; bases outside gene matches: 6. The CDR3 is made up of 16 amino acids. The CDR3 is CASSSPSGGTSYEQYF. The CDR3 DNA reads TGTGCCAGCAGTTCACCTAGCGGGGGGACATCCTACGAGCAGTACTTC.